The source of this T cell receptor beta chain is a study of shared clonotypes between healthy human individuals. Points from the study as a whole: Shared clonotypes: approximately 4.5% naive CD4, about 4% naive CD8, about 2.4% memory CD4, 0.4% to 0.45% memory CD8.

Points on this clone: The antigen remains unidentified.

Naive CD8 cells, CD45RO-negative and positively selected for CCR7, excluded terminally differentiated effector memory CD45RA+ cells. Donors, healthy HIV-negative adults, lacked recent acute infections or vaccinations. This CDR3 has 16 amino acids. Germline V lookup: CDR1 LGHNA, CDR2 YSLEER. Trimming left V 0 bases short and J 5 bases short, with 17 bases between. As processed by the authors: Owing to the provision of junction-only sequences devoid of quality scores by immunoSEQ, filtering differed. The protocol was immunoSEQ multiplex PCR, while the TCRdb copy is restricted to in-frame clones and leaves out a portion. The DNA was the basis for D and trimming; V, J and clone size are from that table. In the table there are 2 million or so clones, about 94% of which are singletons.

The genes are TRBV4-3 and TRBJ2-7; D possibly corresponds to TRBD1 (6 bases). The TCR was taken from a man aged 18-30 years in good health. The specimen was naive CD8+ T cells sorted from blood. The CDR3 nucleotides are TGCGCCAGCAGCCAAGATACAGGGACACCCTACGACGAGCAGTACTTC. Its protein product is CASSQDTGTPYDEQYF.